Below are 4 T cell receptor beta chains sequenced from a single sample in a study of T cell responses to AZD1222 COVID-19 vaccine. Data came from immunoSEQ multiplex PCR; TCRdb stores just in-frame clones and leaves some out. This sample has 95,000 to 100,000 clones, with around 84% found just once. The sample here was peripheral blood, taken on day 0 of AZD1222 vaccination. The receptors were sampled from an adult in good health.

The CDR3 region has the DNA TGTGCCATCAGCTTACTAGCGACCCACAATGAGCAGTTCTTC. This translates into CAISLLATHNEQFF. V is TRBV10-3 and J is TRBJ2-1, with 7 nucleotides matching TRBD2. The CDR3 extends over 14 amino acids. Germline trimming cut 6 bases from V and 5 bases from J; bases unmatched to any gene: 7. CDR1 is ENHRY, CDR2 SYGVKD, per germline.

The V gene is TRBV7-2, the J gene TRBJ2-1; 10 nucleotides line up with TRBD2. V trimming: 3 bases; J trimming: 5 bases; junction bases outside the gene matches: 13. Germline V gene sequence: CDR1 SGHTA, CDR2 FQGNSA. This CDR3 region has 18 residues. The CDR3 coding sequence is TGTGCCAGCAGCTTGAGGGGGACTAGCGCTCCCAGGGACAATGAGCAGTTCTTC. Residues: CASSLRGTSAPRDNEQFF.

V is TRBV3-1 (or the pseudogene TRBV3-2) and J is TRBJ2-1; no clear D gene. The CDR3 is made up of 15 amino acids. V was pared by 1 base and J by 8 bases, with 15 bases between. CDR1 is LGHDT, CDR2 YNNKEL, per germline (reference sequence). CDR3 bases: TGTGCCAGCAGCCAAGTGCCGGGTGGGGTCTATGAGCAGTTCTTC. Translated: CASSQVPGGVYEQFF.

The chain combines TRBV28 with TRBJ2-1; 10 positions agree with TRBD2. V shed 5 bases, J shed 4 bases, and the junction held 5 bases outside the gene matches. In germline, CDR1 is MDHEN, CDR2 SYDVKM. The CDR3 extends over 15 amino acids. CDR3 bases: TGTGCCAGCAGTCTAGCGGGAGTGAGTTACAATGAGCAGTTCTTC. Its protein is CASSLAGVSYNEQFF.